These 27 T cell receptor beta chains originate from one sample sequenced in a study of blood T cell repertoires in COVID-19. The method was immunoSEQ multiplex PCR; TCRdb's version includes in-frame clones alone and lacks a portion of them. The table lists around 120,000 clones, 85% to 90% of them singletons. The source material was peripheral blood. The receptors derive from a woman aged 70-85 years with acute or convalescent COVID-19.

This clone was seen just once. The CDR3 region is CASSFREGAFGDGYTF. CDR3 coding DNA: TGTGCCAGCAGTTTCAGGGAAGGGGCCTTTGGGGATGGCTACACCTTC. The V call is TRBV28, the J call TRBJ1-2; a possible D gene is TRBD1 (5 bases). The CDR3 consists of 16 residues. Per the germline V gene, CDR1 is MDHEN and CDR2 is SYDVKM. Trimming pared 3 bases from V and 6 bases from J, leaving 20 bases between.

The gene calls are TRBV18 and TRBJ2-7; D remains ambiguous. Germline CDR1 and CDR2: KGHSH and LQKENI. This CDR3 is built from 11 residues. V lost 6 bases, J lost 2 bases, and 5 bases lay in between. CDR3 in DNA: TGTGCCAGCTCTTCTCCCTACGAGCAGTACTTC. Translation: CASSSPYEQYF.

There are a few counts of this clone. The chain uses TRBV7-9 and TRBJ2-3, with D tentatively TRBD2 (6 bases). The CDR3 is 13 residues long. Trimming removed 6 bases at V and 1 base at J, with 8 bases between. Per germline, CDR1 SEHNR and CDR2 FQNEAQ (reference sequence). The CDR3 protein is CASSIAGTDTQYF. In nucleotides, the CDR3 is TGTGCCAGCAGTATAGCGGGCACAGATACGCAGTATTTT. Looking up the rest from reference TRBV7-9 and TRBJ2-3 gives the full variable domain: DTGVSQNPRHKITKRGQNVTFRCDPISEHNRLYWYRQTLGQGPEFLTYFQNEAQLEKSRLLSDRFSAERPKGSFSTLEIQRTEQGDSAMYLCASSIAGTDTQYFGPGTRLTVL.

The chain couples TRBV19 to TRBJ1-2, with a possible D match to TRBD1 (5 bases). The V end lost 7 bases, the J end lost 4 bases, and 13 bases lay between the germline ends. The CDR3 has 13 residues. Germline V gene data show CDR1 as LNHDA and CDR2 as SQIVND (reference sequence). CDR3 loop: CASNGGLSYGYTF. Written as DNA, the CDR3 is TGTGCCAGTAACGGGGGTTTGAGCTATGGCTACACCTTC.

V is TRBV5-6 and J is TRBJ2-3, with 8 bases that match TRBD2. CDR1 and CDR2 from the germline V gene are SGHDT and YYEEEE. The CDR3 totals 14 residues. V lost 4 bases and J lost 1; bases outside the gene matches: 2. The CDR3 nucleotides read TGTGCCAGCAGCCAGACTAGCGGCACAGATACGCAGTATTTT. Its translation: CASSQTSGTDTQYF.

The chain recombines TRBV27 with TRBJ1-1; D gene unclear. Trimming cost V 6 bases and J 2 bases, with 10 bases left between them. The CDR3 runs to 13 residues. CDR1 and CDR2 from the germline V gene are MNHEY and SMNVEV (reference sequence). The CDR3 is CASSSGSNTEAFF. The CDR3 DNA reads TGTGCCAGCAGCTCAGGCAGTAACACTGAAGCTTTCTTT.

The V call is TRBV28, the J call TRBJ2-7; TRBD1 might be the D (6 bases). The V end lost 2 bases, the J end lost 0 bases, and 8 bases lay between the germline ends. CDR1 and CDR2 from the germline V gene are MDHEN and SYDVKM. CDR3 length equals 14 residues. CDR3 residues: CASSLGQLSYEQYF. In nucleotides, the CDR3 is TGTGCCAGCAGTTTAGGACAGCTCTCCTACGAGCAGTACTTC.

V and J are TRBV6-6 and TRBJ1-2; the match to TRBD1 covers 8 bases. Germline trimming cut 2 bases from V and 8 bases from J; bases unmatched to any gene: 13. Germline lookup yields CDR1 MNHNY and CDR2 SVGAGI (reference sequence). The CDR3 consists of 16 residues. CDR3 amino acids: CASSYPRSTGARGYTF. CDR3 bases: TGTGCCAGCAGTTACCCGCGATCGACAGGGGCGAGAGGCTACACCTTC.

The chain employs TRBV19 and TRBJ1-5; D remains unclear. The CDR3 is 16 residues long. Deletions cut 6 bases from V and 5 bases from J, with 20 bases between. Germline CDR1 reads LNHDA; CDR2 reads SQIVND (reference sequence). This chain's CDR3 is CASSNTHRERDQPQHF. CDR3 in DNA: TGTGCCAGTAGCAATACCCATCGGGAAAGGGATCAGCCCCAGCATTTT.

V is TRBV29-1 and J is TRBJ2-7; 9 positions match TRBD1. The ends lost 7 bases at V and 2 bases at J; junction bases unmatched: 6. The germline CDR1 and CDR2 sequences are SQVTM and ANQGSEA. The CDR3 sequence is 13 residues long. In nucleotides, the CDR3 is TGCAGCGGTGGACAGGGGTCAACCTACGAGCAGTACTTC. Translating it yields CSGGQGSTYEQYF.

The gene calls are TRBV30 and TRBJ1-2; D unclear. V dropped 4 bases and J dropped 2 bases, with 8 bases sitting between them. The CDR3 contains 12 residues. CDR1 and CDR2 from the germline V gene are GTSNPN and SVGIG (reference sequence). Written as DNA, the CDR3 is TGTGCCTGGAAAGGAGGGAACTATGGCTACACCTTC. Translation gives CAWKGGNYGYTF. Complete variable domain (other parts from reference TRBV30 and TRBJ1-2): SQTIHQWPATLVQPVGSPLSLECTVEGTSNPNLYWYRQAAGRGLQLLFYSVGIGQISSEVPQNLSASRPQDRQFILSSKKLLLSDSGFYLCAWKGGNYGYTFGSGTRLTVV.

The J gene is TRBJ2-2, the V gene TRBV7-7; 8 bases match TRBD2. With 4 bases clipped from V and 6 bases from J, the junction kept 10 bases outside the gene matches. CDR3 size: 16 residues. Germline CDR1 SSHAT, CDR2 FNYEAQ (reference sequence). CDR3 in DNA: TGTGCCAGCAGCTCCACCGTTACCGGGGGGGCCGGGGAGCTGTTTTTT. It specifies CASSSTVTGGAGELFF. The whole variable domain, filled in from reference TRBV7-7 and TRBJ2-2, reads GAGVSQSPRYKVTKRGQDVTLRCDPISSHATLYWYQQALGQGPEFLTYFNYEAQPDKSGLPSDRFSAERPEGSISTLTIQRTEQRDSAMYRCASSSTVTGGAGELFFGEGSRLTVL.

The CDR3 spells CASSTRQGDYGYTF. CDR3 in DNA: TGTGCCAGCAGCACCCGACAGGGAGACTATGGCTACACCTTC. The rearrangement uses TRBV9 and TRBJ1-2; 7 bases are a match to TRBD1. The CDR3 contains 14 residues. Germline CDR1 and CDR2: SGDLS and YYNGEE. V trimming: 4 bases; J trimming: 3 bases; junction bases outside the gene matches: 6.

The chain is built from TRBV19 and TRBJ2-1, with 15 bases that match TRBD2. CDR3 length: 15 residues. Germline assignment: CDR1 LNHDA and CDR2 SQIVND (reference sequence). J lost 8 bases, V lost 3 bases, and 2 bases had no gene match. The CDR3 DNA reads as TGTGCCAGTAGTATGGGACTAGCGGGGGGATATGAGCAGTTCTTC. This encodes CASSMGLAGGYEQFF.

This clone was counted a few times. The CDR3 spells CASIPTSGGADEQYF. CDR3 coding DNA: TGTGCCAGTATCCCGACTAGCGGGGGGGCTGACGAGCAGTACTTC. V gene TRBV19 combines with J gene TRBJ2-7, with 14 bases identical to TRBD2. Germline values: CDR1 LNHDA, CDR2 SQIVND (reference sequence). V lost 7 bases to trimming and J lost 5 bases; unmatched junction nucleotides: 7. The CDR3 has 15 residues.

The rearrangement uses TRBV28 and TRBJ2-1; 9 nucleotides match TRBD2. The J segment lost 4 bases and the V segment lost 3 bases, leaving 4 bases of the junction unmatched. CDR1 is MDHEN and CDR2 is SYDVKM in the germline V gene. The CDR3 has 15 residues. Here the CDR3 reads CASSFGRGGYNEQFF. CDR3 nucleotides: TGTGCCAGCAGTTTTGGGCGGGGGGGTTACAATGAGCAGTTCTTC.

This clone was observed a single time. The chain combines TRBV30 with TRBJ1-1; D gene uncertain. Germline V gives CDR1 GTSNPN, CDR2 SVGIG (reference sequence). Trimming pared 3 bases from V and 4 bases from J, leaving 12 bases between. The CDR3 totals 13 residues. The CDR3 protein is CAWRVNSRTEAFF. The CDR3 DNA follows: TGTGCCTGGAGGGTTAACTCTCGCACTGAAGCTTTCTTT.

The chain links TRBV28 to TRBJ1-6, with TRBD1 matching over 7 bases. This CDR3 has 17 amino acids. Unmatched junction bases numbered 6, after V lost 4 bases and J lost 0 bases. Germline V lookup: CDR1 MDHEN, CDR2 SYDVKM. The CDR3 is CASSSFTGDSYNSPLHF. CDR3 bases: TGTGCCAGCAGTTCCTTTACAGGGGACTCCTATAATTCACCCCTCCACTTT.

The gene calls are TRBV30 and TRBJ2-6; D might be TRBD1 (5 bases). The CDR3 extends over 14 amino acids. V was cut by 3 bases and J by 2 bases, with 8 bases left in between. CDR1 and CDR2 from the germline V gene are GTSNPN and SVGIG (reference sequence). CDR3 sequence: CAWRAGTGANVLTF. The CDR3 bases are TGTGCCTGGAGGGCAGGGACTGGGGCCAACGTCCTGACTTTC.

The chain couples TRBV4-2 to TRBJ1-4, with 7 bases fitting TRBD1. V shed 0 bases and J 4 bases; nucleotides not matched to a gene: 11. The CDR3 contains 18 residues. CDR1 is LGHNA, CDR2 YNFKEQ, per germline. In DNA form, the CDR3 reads TGTGCCAGCAGCCAAGAAGTGTCCACCGGGACAGTTAATGAAAAACTGTTTTTT. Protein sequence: CASSQEVSTGTVNEKLFF.

CDR3 nucleotide sequence: TGTGCCAGCGGACCGGGACAGGGTATCTACGAGCAGTACTTC. Its translation: CASGPGQGIYEQYF. The rearrangement uses TRBV5-4 and TRBJ2-7; 9 bases align to TRBD1. CDR3 length: 14 amino acids. The V gene end was trimmed by 7 bases and the J gene end by 3 bases; junction bases not matched to a gene: 8. Looked up from germline, CDR1 is SGHNT and CDR2 is YYREEE (reference sequence).

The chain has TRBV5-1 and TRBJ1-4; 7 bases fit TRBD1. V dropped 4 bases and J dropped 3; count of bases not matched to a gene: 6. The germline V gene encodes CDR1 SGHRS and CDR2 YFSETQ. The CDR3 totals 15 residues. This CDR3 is CASSMTGQPNEKLFF. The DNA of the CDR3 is TGCGCCAGCAGCATGACGGGACAGCCTAATGAAAAACTGTTTTTT.

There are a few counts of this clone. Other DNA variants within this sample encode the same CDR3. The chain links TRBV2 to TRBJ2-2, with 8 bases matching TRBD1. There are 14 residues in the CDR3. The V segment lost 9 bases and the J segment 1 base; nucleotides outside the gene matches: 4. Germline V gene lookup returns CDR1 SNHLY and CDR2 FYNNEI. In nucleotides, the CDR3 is TGTGCCAGTAGAACAGGGGGGAACACCGGGGAGCTGTTTTTT. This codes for CASRTGGNTGELFF.

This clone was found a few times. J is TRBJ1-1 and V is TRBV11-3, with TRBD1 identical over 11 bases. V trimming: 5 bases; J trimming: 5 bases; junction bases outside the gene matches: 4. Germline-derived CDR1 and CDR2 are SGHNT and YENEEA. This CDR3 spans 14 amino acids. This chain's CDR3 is CASSLGQGATEAFF. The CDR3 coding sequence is TGTGCCAGCAGCCTAGGACAGGGGGCAACTGAAGCTTTCTTT.

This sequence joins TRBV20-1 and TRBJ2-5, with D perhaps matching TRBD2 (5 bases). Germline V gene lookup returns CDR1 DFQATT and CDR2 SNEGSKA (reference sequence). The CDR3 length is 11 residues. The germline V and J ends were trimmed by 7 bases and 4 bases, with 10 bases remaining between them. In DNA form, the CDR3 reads TGCAGTGTTCGGGGTGCAGAGACCCAGTACTTC. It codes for CSVRGAETQYF.

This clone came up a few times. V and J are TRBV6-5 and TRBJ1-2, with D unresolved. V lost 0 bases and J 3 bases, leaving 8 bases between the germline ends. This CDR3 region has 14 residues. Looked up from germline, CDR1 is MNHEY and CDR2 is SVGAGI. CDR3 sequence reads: CASSYSGRHYGYTF. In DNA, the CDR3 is TGTGCCAGCAGTTACTCGGGCAGACACTATGGCTACACCTTC.

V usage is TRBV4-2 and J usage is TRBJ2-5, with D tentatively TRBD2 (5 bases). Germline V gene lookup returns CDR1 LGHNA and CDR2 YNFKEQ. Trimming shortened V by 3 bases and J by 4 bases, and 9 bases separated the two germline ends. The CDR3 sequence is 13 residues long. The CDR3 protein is CASSQVGRETQYF. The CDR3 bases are TGTGCCAGCAGCCAGGTAGGGAGAGAGACCCAGTACTTC.